The 32 T cell receptor beta chains presented below share a single source sample, sequenced in a study of blood T cell repertoires in COVID-19. Assay used: immunoSEQ multiplex PCR; TCRdb lists only in-frame clones, some missing. The table has tens of thousands of clones, about 91% seen once. The sample consisted of peripheral blood. The receptors derive from a woman of 80 years or more with acute or convalescent COVID-19.

The chain uses TRBV5-1 and TRBJ2-3; 8 bases match TRBD1. V lost 2 bases, J lost 2 bases, and 4 bases stayed unmatched. The CDR3 is 15 residues long. Germline loops: CDR1 SGHRS, CDR2 YFSETQ. CDR3 DNA: TGCGCCAGCAGCTTTAACAGGGGGGCCACAGATACGCAGTATTTT. Its translation is CASSFNRGATDTQYF.

In nucleotides, the CDR3 is TGTGCCAGCAGTGAGGCAGTCTACGAGCAGTACTTC. Translation gives CASSEAVYEQYF. The rearrangement uses TRBV2 and TRBJ2-7; D not resolved. CDR3 length equals 12 residues. Trimming shortened V by 3 bases and J by 3 bases, and 6 bases separated the two germline ends. CDR1 SNHLY and CDR2 FYNNEI come from the germline V gene.

A single count supports this clone. J is TRBJ2-3 and V is TRBV2; tentatively, D is TRBD1 (5 bases). V was shortened by 7 bases and J by 3 bases, with 17 bases between the two germline ends. Per germline, CDR1 SNHLY and CDR2 FYNNEI. This CDR3 spans 15 amino acids. In DNA, the CDR3 is TGTGCCAGCATTGTATATTCAGGGTCGACAGATACGCAGTATTTT. The encoded protein is CASIVYSGSTDTQYF.

This clone was recorded only once. The rearrangement joins TRBV15 to TRBJ2-2; D may be TRBD2 (8 bases). In germline, CDR1 is LNHNV, CDR2 YYDKDF (reference sequence). Trimming removed 5 bases from V and 0 bases from J, with 22 bases in between. The CDR3 consists of 19 residues. CDR3 loop: CATSLRLGSGTANTGELFF. In DNA form, the CDR3 reads TGTGCCACCAGCCTACGCTTGGGTAGCGGGACAGCGAACACCGGGGAGCTGTTTTTT.

The J gene is TRBJ1-6, the V gene TRBV9, with no clear D. The germline V gene encodes CDR1 SGDLS and CDR2 YYNGEE. V was cut by 3 bases and J by 5 bases, with 15 bases left in between. The CDR3 is 16 amino acids. This CDR3 is CASSGRSLYNNSPLHF. The DNA of the CDR3 is TGTGCCAGCAGCGGGAGGTCCTTGTATAATAATTCACCCCTCCACTTT.

The V and J genes are TRBV19 and TRBJ2-7; D is unresolved. The CDR3 contains 14 residues. CDR1 is LNHDA, CDR2 SQIVND, per germline (reference sequence). V lost 1 base, J lost 0 bases, and 7 bases lay in between. The chain's CDR3 is CASSIGLSSYEQYF. CDR3 sequence (DNA): TGTGCCAGTAGTATAGGTCTGAGCTCCTACGAGCAGTACTTC.

This CDR3 is CASTTAGVNTEAFF. The CDR3 DNA reads as TGTGCCAGCACCACAGCGGGGGTGAACACTGAAGCTTTCTTT. The chain links TRBV14 to TRBJ1-1, with D maybe TRBD1 (5 bases). The germline gives CDR1 SGHDN, CDR2 FVKESK. V was trimmed by 7 bases and J by 0 bases, leaving 12 bases between them. This CDR3 region has 14 residues.

The rearrangement uses TRBV6-5 and TRBJ1-2; D unresolved. The CDR3 covers 12 residues. Trimming shortened V by 8 bases and J by 12 bases, and 19 bases separated the two germline ends. CDR1 and CDR2 (germline): MNHEY, SVGAGI. CDR3 in amino acids: CASRRESSEDTF. For the CDR3, the DNA is TGTGCCAGCCGGCGGGAGTCGTCTGAGGACACCTTC.

This chain uses TRBV2 with TRBJ1-2, with a possible D match to TRBD1 (6 bases). Germline CDR1 and CDR2: SNHLY and FYNNEI. CDR3 length: 13 residues. Trimming removed 7 bases at V and 5 bases at J, with 14 bases between. CDR3 sequence reads: CASTSVGAYGYTF. The CDR3 DNA reads TGTGCCAGCACAAGTGTGGGGGCATATGGCTACACCTTC. Complete variable domain (other parts from reference TRBV2 and TRBJ1-2): EPEVTQTPSHQVTQMGQEVILRCVPISNHLYFYWYRQILGQKVEFLVSFYNNEISEKSEIFDDQFSVERPDGSNFTLKIRSTKLEDSAMYFCASTSVGAYGYTFGSGTRLTVV.

This clone occurred once. Within the sample, other DNA sequences also encode this same CDR3. The rearrangement joins TRBV7-9 to TRBJ1-5, with D maybe TRBD1 (6 bases). The V end lost 5 bases, the J end lost 1 base, and 9 bases lay between the germline ends. The CDR3 contains 14 residues. Germline assignment: CDR1 SEHNR and CDR2 FQNEAQ (reference sequence). CDR3: CASSPTGSNQPQHF. In nucleotides, the CDR3 is TGTGCCAGCAGCCCTACAGGGAGCAATCAGCCCCAGCATTTT.

V is TRBV6-1 and J is TRBJ1-2; D is perhaps TRBD1 (6 bases). The CDR3 runs to 15 residues. The V gene's germline CDR1 is MNHNS and CDR2 SASEGT. V gave up 2 bases and J gave up 4 bases, with 14 bases separating them. CDR3 loop: CASSENGQRSYGYTF. As DNA, the CDR3 is TGTGCCAGCAGTGAAAACGGACAGAGGTCCTATGGCTACACCTTC.

V is TRBV7-2 and J is TRBJ1-6, with no clear D. CDR3 length: 15 residues. V dropped 2 bases and J dropped 7 bases, with 12 bases sitting between them. The germline V gene has CDR1 SGHTA and CDR2 FQGNSA. CDR3 sequence reads: CASSLRRESNSPLHF. The DNA for the CDR3 is TGTGCCAGCAGCTTAAGGAGGGAATCCAATTCACCCCTCCACTTT.

CDR3 nucleotides: TGTGCCAGCAGTGAAGTCCGGGAGACCATATATTTT. It is translated as CASSEVRETIYF. The chain carries TRBV2 and TRBJ1-3, with D unclear. V gave up 1 base and J gave up 10 bases, with 8 bases separating them. Germline CDR1 is SNHLY and CDR2 is FYNNEI. The CDR3 is 12 residues long.

This clone has a single count. V gene TRBV29-1 combines with J gene TRBJ1-1; 11 bases align to TRBD1. Germline-derived CDR1 and CDR2 are SQVTM and ANQGSEA. The V and J ends lost 4 bases and 4 bases, in that order; junction bases with no gene match: 2. The CDR3 totals 13 residues. The CDR3, as DNA: TGCAGCGTTGGGGGACAGGGGGGCACTGAAGCTTTCTTT. Protein: CSVGGQGGTEAFF.

The chain is built from TRBV2 and TRBJ2-7, with a tentative D call TRBD1 (5 bases). This CDR3 is built from 14 residues. The germline V gene has CDR1 SNHLY and CDR2 FYNNEI. V gave up 11 bases and J gave up 0 bases, with 17 bases separating them. The CDR3 protein is CAGERQKYSYEQYF. CDR3 in DNA: TGTGCCGGCGAACGACAGAAATACTCCTACGAGCAGTACTTC.

This clone came up a few times. Germline and junction disagree at one end, which may indicate a read error. The V and J genes are TRBV7-7 and TRBJ2-1; TRBD2 matches at 10 bases. There are 16 residues in the CDR3. Per germline, CDR1 SSHAT and CDR2 FNYEAQ (reference sequence). In nucleotides, the CDR3 is TGTGCTAGCAGCTTACTAGCGGGAAGCTCCTACAATGAGCAGTTCTTC. Its translation is CASSLLAGSSYNEQFF.

V usage is TRBV4-2 and J usage is TRBJ2-1, with TRBD2 as a possible D gene (5 bases). Germline CDR1 reads LGHNA; CDR2 reads YNFKEQ. V dropped 4 bases and J dropped 5 bases, with 15 bases sitting between them. The CDR3 contains 15 residues. The CDR3 here is CASSRKSGDNNEQFF. Written as DNA, the CDR3 is TGTGCCAGCAGCCGTAAAAGCGGAGACAACAATGAGCAGTTCTTC.

CDR3 protein: CASSYSRDTISYGYTF. The CDR3 bases are TGTGCCAGCAGTTACTCGAGGGACACTATTAGCTATGGCTACACCTTC. The V gene is TRBV6-5, the J gene TRBJ1-2, with D maybe TRBD1 (6 bases). V lost 0 bases to trimming and J lost 4 bases, with 15 bases between them. The CDR3 contains 16 residues. Germline V CDR1 and CDR2: MNHEY, SVGAGI.

The CDR3 loop reads CASSQTSGRALGTDTQYF. In nucleotides, the CDR3 is TGTGCCAGCAGCCAGACTAGCGGGAGGGCCCTCGGCACAGATACGCAGTATTTT. The chain combines TRBV13 with TRBJ2-3, with 14 bases that match TRBD2. The CDR3 is 18 residues long. V dropped 5 bases and J dropped 1; count of bases not matched to a gene: 8. CDR1 and CDR2 (germline): PRHDT, FYEKMQ (reference sequence).

This chain links TRBV10-3 with TRBJ1-1; D is perhaps TRBD1 (6 bases). Trimming removed 5 bases from V and 6 bases from J, with 13 bases in between. The CDR3 is made up of 13 amino acids. Germline values: CDR1 ENHRY, CDR2 SYGVKD. CDR3 DNA: TGTGCCATCAGTCCCGGGACAAAGGCTGAAGCTTTCTTT. As protein: CAISPGTKAEAFF.

The V call is TRBV14, the J call TRBJ2-5, with 9 bases lining up with TRBD2. J gave up 3 bases and V 2 bases, and 10 bases lay outside the gene matches. The CDR3 runs to 17 residues. Germline V gene data show CDR1 as SGHDN and CDR2 as FVKESK. CDR3 nucleotides: TGTGCCAGCAGCCAATCACTAGCGGGCGGTCCGAAAGAGACCCAGTACTTC. This codes for CASSQSLAGGPKETQYF.

The CDR3 nucleotides are TGTGCCAGCAGCTTAGGGAGGACAGGATACAATGAGCAGTTCTTC. Protein: CASSLGRTGYNEQFF. The chain has TRBV7-8 and TRBJ2-1, with 7 nucleotides matching TRBD1. V trimming: 1 base; J trimming: 4 bases; junction bases outside the gene matches: 4. CDR3 size: 15 residues. Germline V gene sequence: CDR1 SGHVS, CDR2 FQNEAQ.

The chain is built from TRBV7-3 and TRBJ2-2, with 7 bases identical to TRBD2. V lost 5 bases, J lost 5 bases, and 2 bases stayed unmatched. CDR3 length: 13 residues. Germline CDR1 reads SGHTA; CDR2 reads FQGTGA. The CDR3 DNA is TGTGCCAGCAGCCTCGGGGGGACCGGGGAGCTGTTTTTT. Translating gives CASSLGGTGELFF.

The chain employs TRBV3-1 (or the pseudogene TRBV3-2) and TRBJ1-2; 10 bases map to TRBD1. J was trimmed by 8 bases and V by 3 bases; bases with no gene match: 3. This CDR3 contains 13 residues. The germline V gene encodes CDR1 LGHDT and CDR2 YNNKEL (reference sequence). CDR3: CASSQGQGWGYTF. CDR3 DNA sequence: TGTGCCAGCAGCCAGGGACAGGGGTGGGGCTACACCTTC.

The J gene is TRBJ2-5, the V gene TRBV5-6; 9 nucleotides align to TRBD1. CDR1 SGHDT and CDR2 YYEEEE come from the germline V gene. The V segment lost 5 bases and the J segment 1 base; nucleotides outside the gene matches: 9. This CDR3 comprises 16 residues. CDR3 in amino acids: CASRKDRGTLQETQYF. CDR3 nucleotide sequence: TGTGCCAGCAGGAAAGACAGGGGGACCCTCCAAGAGACCCAGTACTTC.

The rearrangement uses TRBV28 and TRBJ2-7; tentatively, D is TRBD1 (5 bases). Trimming cost V 3 bases and J 4 bases, with 13 bases left between them. CDR1 MDHEN and CDR2 SYDVKM come from the germline V gene. There are 14 residues in the CDR3. The CDR3 nucleotides are TGTGCCAGCAGTTTTCCAGGGAATAGGTACGAGCAGTACTTC. Its translation: CASSFPGNRYEQYF.

The genes are TRBV19 and TRBJ1-1, with D perhaps matching TRBD1 (5 bases). Germline V lookup: CDR1 LNHDA, CDR2 SQIVND (reference sequence). V was trimmed by 7 bases and J by 4 bases, leaving 16 bases between them. The CDR3 runs to 14 residues. CDR3 DNA sequence: TGTGCCAGTACCATGGGGCGGTCCTTCACTGAAGCTTTCTTT. As protein: CASTMGRSFTEAFF.

This clone was seen just once. This chain uses TRBV27 with TRBJ2-7, with D perhaps matching TRBD1 (5 bases). The CDR3 has 12 residues. V was shortened by 5 bases and J by 6 bases, with 11 bases between the two germline ends. Germline V CDR1 and CDR2: MNHEY, SMNVEV (reference sequence). The CDR3 reads CASSPTGAEQYF. CDR3 sequence (DNA): TGTGCCAGCAGTCCTACAGGTGCCGAGCAGTACTTC.

The gene calls are TRBV3-1 (or the pseudogene TRBV3-2) and TRBJ1-3; D is unclear. This CDR3 comprises 15 residues. From germline, CDR1 is LGHDT and CDR2 YNNKEL (reference sequence). V lost 6 bases and J lost 0, with 12 bases in between. The CDR3 loop reads CASRPAGISGNTIYF. CDR3 bases: TGTGCCAGCAGGCCCGCGGGGATCTCTGGAAACACCATATATTTT.

The rearrangement uses TRBV12-3 or TRBV12-4 and TRBJ1-1, with 7 nucleotides matching TRBD1. V lost 8 bases, J lost 8 bases, and 5 bases stayed unmatched. The CDR3 has 11 residues. CDR3 in DNA: TGTGCCAGCTGCCGGGACAGCGAAGCTTTCTTT. Its translation is CASCRDSEAFF.

The J gene is TRBJ1-6, the V gene TRBV12-5, with 9 bases matching TRBD1. V shed 9 bases, J shed 6 bases, and the junction held 9 bases outside the gene matches. The germline CDR1 and CDR2 sequences are LGHNT and FRNRAP. The CDR3 covers 15 residues. The CDR3 DNA follows: TGTGCTAGCGAAGCCGGGACAGGGATTAATTCACCCCTCCACTTT. As protein: CASEAGTGINSPLHF.

The chain employs TRBV3-1 (or the pseudogene TRBV3-2) and TRBJ1-5; tentatively, D is TRBD1 (5 bases). Germline assignment: CDR1 LGHDT and CDR2 YNNKEL (reference sequence). V dropped 1 base and J dropped 2 bases, with 12 bases sitting between them. This CDR3 region has 16 residues. In DNA form, the CDR3 reads TGTGCCAGCAGCCAAGGTCAGGGCTTGGGCAATCAGCCCCAGCATTTT. Translating it yields CASSQGQGLGNQPQHF.